These 16 T cell receptor beta chains were all obtained from the same sample, sequenced in a study of OX40 agonist ivuxolimab in advanced cancers. The library was made by the immunoSEQ multiplex PCR assay. Imported from immuneACCESS, the table was reduced by TCRdb to in-frame sequences with V and J called. These copies leave out some clones; in studies compared against another copy, an unresolved V gene accounts for under half, and the cause of the remainder is not known. This sample has tens of thousands of clones in its table, and 80% to 90% of those were observed once. Together, the top ten hold around 0.6% of the sample. Sequenced material: CD4+ or CD8+ T cells sorted from blood, taken in a trial of the OX40 agonist ivuxolimab. The receptors come from an adult with an advanced solid tumor such as melanoma, head and neck, liver or kidney cancer.

The chain uses TRBV5-1 and TRBJ1-2; possible D gene TRBD1, 5 bases. V lost 5 bases and J 6 bases, leaving 14 bases between the germline ends. CDR1 is SGHRS and CDR2 is YFSETQ in the germline V gene. The CDR3 has 13 residues. Written as DNA, the CDR3 is TGCGCCAGCAGGGAGGGGCAGACGGATGGCTACACCTTC. It is translated as CASREGQTDGYTF. The variable domain in full, with the rest retrieved from reference TRBV5-1 and TRBJ1-2, is KAGVTQTPRYLIKTRGQQVTLSCSPISGHRSVSWYQQTPGQGLQFLFEYFSETQRNKGNFPGRFSGRQFSNSRSEMNVSTLELGDSALYLCASREGQTDGYTFGSGTRLTVV.

The sample holds a few counts of this clone. The chain is built from TRBV2 and TRBJ2-1; a weak D match, TRBD1 (5 bases). CDR3 length: 14 amino acids. In germline, CDR1 is SNHLY, CDR2 FYNNEI. Trimming took 2 bases from V and 6 from J, leaving 11 bases between them. The CDR3 coding sequence is TGTGCCAGCAGTGAACAGGGCCCGAGCAATGAGCAGTTCTTC. It translates to CASSEQGPSNEQFF.

This sequence joins TRBV28 and TRBJ1-5; D is undetermined. V was trimmed by 6 bases and J by 0 bases, leaving 9 bases between them. Germline V gene sequence: CDR1 MDHEN, CDR2 SYDVKM. This CDR3 region has 14 residues. CDR3 coding DNA: TGTGCCAGCAGCGTCACCTATAGCAATCAGCCCCAGCATTTT. Translated: CASSVTYSNQPQHF.

V and J are TRBV30 and TRBJ1-2, with a tentative D call TRBD1 (5 bases). The CDR3 spans 12 residues. V was pared by 1 base and J by 2 bases, with 5 bases between. Germline V gene data show CDR1 as GTSNPN and CDR2 as SVGIG (reference sequence). The CDR3 loop reads CAWSGQNYGYTF. In DNA form, the CDR3 reads TGTGCCTGGAGTGGACAGAACTATGGCTACACCTTC.

The V and J genes are TRBV6-1 and TRBJ1-2, with D hard to call. The V gene's germline CDR1 is MNHNS and CDR2 SASEGT. Deletions cut 6 bases from V and 8 bases from J, with 19 bases between. The CDR3 is made up of 14 amino acids. The chain's CDR3 is CASSPDGGAGGYTF. CDR3 nucleotide sequence: TGTGCCAGCAGCCCCGACGGCGGAGCGGGAGGCTACACCTTC.

V usage is TRBV10-2 and J usage is TRBJ1-5; no definite D call. The CDR3 consists of 12 residues. CDR1 WSHSY and CDR2 SAAADI come from the germline V gene. V lost 4 bases, J lost 2 bases, and 3 bases lay in between. This CDR3 is CASSAGNQPQHF. CDR3 sequence (DNA): TGCGCCAGCAGTGCCGGCAATCAGCCCCAGCATTTT.

The chain has TRBV28 and TRBJ2-1; 12 bases are shared with TRBD2. This CDR3 has 17 residues. Looked up from germline, CDR1 is MDHEN and CDR2 is SYDVKM. V lost 6 bases to trimming and J lost 0 bases; unmatched junction nucleotides: 6. The CDR3 DNA sequence: TGTGCCAGCAGAGAGACTAGCGGGAGCGCCTCCTACAATGAGCAGTTCTTC. Translation gives CASRETSGSASYNEQFF.

The chain recombines TRBV4-1 with TRBJ2-7; the D gene is possibly TRBD1 (5 bases). The CDR3 runs to 15 residues. The V gene's germline CDR1 is MGHRA and CDR2 YSYEKL. Trimming shortened V by 0 bases and J by 3 bases, and 12 bases separated the two germline ends. The CDR3 DNA is TGCGCCAGCAGCCAAGACCCAGGGTCCCACTACGAGCAGTACTTC. Translated: CASSQDPGSHYEQYF.

This clone was seen once. V is TRBV6-1 and J is TRBJ1-5; TRBD1 matches at 7 bases. Per the germline V gene, CDR1 is MNHNS and CDR2 is SASEGT. The CDR3 is 15 amino acids. V lost 9 bases to trimming and J lost 4 bases; unmatched junction nucleotides: 12. CDR3 in DNA: TGTGCCAGTATACCATCCGGGACAGTAAATCAGCCCCAGCATTTT. Protein sequence: CASIPSGTVNQPQHF.

V gene TRBV7-2 combines with J gene TRBJ1-6; 10 nucleotides agree with TRBD1. The ends lost 3 bases at V and 8 bases at J; junction bases unmatched: 4. Germline V gene data show CDR1 as SGHTA and CDR2 as FQGNSA. The CDR3 runs 15 residues. The CDR3 sequence: CASSFRTGGHSPLHF. DNA of the CDR3: TGTGCCAGCAGCTTTCGGACAGGGGGACATTCACCCCTCCACTTT.

The chain couples TRBV5-1 to TRBJ2-3, with 9 bases lining up with TRBD2. CDR3 length equals 15 residues. After removal of 3 bases from V and 5 bases from J, the junction contained 7 bases not matched to a gene. Germline V gene data show CDR1 as SGHRS and CDR2 as YFSETQ. The CDR3 region is CASSSEAGGGDTQYF. The CDR3 DNA reads TGCGCCAGCAGCTCTGAAGCGGGGGGAGGAGATACGCAGTATTTT.

This chain connects TRBV7-9 to TRBJ1-5; D not certain. Germline lookup yields CDR1 SEHNR and CDR2 FQNEAQ (reference sequence). With 4 bases removed from V and 2 bases from J, the gap between germline ends came to 3 bases. This CDR3 has 12 amino acids. CDR3 nucleotide sequence: TGTGCCAGCAGCTCCGGCAATCAGCCCCAGCATTTT. Translating gives CASSSGNQPQHF.

CDR3 residues: CASSRRTAVSYNEQFF. CDR3 nucleotides: TGTGCCAGCAGCCGAAGGACTGCCGTCTCCTACAATGAGCAGTTCTTC. The chain recombines TRBV5-8 with TRBJ2-1; D is possibly TRBD2 (5 bases). The V gene's germline CDR1 is SGHTS and CDR2 YDEGEE. This CDR3 region has 16 residues. The V and J ends lost 4 bases and 0 bases respectively, with 14 bases between them.

This clone has more than one count but fewer than ten. This rearrangement joins TRBV7-9 to TRBJ2-2; D call uncertain. CDR3 length: 17 residues. CDR1 is SEHNR, CDR2 FQNEAQ, per germline (reference sequence). V lost 0 bases, J lost 4 bases, and 15 bases lay in between. CDR3 region: CASSLASSPIRTGELFF. The CDR3 nucleotides are TGTGCCAGCAGCTTAGCTAGCTCCCCAATTCGCACCGGGGAGCTGTTTTTT.

This sequence joins TRBV29-1 and TRBJ2-7; possibly TRBD2 for D (6 bases). Germline V gene lookup returns CDR1 SQVTM and CDR2 ANQGSEA. CDR3 length: 14 amino acids. V lost 7 bases, J lost 4 bases, and 20 bases lay in between. In DNA, the CDR3 is TGCAGCGGCGGAGCGGGCGGGGACTTATACGAGCAGTACTTC. Translation: CSGGAGGDLYEQYF.

This chain joins TRBV18 and TRBJ2-1, with TRBD1 matching over 11 bases. From germline, CDR1 is KGHSH and CDR2 LQKENI. The CDR3 spans 17 residues. The V and J ends lost 2 bases and 5 bases, in that order; junction bases with no gene match: 8. The CDR3 reads CASSPSGDRGSNNEQFF. In DNA form, the CDR3 reads TGTGCCAGCTCACCATCCGGGGACAGGGGGTCGAACAATGAGCAGTTCTTC. The entire variable domain, with the rest obtained from reference TRBV18 and TRBJ2-1, is as follows: NAGVMQNPRHLVRRRGQEARLRCSPMKGHSHVYWYRQLPEEGLKFMVYLQKENIIDESGMPKERFSAEFPKEGPSILRIQQVVRGDSAAYFCASSPSGDRGSNNEQFFGPGTRLTVL.